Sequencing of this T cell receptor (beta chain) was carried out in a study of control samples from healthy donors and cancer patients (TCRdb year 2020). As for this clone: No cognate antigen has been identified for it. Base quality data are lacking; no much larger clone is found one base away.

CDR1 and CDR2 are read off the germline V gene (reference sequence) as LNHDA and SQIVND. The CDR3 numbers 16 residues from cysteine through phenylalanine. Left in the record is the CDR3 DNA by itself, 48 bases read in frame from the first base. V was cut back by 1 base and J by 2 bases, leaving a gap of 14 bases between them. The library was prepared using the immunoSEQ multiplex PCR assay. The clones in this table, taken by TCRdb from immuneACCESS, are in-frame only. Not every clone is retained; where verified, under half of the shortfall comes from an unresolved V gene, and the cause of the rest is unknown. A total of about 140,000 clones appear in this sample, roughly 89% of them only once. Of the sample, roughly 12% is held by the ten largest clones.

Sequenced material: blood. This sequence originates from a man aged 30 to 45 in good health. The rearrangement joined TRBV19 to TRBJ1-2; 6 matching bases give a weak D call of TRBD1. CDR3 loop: CASSIAGVGGNYGYTF. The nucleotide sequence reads TGTGCCAGTAGTATAGCAGGGGTTGGGGGCAACTATGGCTACACCTTC.